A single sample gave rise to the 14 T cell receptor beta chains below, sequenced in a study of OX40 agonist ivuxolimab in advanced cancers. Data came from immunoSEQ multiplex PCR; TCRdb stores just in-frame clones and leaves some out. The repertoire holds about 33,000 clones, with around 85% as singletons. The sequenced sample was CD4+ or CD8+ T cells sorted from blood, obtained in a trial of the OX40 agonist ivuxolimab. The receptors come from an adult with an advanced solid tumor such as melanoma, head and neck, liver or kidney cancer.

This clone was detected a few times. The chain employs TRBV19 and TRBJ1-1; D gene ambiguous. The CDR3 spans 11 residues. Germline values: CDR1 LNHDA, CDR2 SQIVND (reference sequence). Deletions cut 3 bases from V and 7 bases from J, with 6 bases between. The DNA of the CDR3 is TGTGCCAGTAGTATCTGGGGTGAAGCTTTCTTT. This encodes CASSIWGEAFF.

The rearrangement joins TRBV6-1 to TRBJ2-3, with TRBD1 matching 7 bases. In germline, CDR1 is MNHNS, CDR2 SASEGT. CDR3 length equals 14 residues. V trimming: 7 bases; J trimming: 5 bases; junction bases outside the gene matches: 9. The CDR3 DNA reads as TGTGCCAGCAACCGTCGACAGGGTGAAGATACGCAGTATTTT. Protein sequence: CASNRRQGEDTQYF.

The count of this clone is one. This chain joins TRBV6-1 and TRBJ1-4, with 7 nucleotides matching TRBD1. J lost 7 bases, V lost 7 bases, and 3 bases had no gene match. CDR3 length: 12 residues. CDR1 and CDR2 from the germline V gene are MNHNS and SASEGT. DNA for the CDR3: TGTGCCAGCACAGGACAGGTTGAAAAACTGTTTTTT. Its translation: CASTGQVEKLFF.

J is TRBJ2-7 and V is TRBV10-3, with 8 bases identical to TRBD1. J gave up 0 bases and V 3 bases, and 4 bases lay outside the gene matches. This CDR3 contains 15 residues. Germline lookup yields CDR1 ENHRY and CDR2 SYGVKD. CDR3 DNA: TGTGCCATCAGTGAAAAGGACAGGGTCTCCTACGAGCAGTACTTC. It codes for CAISEKDRVSYEQYF.

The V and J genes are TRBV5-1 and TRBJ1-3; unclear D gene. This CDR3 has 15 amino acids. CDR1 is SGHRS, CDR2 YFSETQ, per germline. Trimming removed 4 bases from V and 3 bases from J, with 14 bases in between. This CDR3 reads CASSLMAGGGNTIYF. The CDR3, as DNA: TGCGCCAGCAGCCTCATGGCGGGCGGTGGAAACACCATATATTTT.

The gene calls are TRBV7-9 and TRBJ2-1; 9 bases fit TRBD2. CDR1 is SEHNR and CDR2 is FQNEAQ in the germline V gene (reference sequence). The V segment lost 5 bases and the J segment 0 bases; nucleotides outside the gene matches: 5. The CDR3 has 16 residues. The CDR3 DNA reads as TGTGCCAGCAGCCCACGGCGGGGGGGCTCCTACAATGAGCAGTTCTTC. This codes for CASSPRRGGSYNEQFF.

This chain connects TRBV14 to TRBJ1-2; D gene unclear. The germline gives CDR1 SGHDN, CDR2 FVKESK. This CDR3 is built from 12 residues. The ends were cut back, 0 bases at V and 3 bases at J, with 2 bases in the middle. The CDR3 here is CASSQEDYGYTF. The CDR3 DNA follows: TGTGCCAGCAGCCAAGAAGACTATGGCTACACCTTC.

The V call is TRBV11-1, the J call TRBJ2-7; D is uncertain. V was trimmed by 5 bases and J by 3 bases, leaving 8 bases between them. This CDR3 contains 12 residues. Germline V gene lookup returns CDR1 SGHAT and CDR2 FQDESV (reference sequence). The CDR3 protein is CASSTAGYEQYF. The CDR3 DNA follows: TGTGCCAGCAGCACAGCTGGCTACGAGCAGTACTTC.

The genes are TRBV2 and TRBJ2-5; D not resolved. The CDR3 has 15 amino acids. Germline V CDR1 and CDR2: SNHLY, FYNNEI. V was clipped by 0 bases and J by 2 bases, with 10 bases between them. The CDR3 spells CASSEALRRQETQYF. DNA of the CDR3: TGTGCCAGCAGTGAAGCGCTACGGCGGCAAGAGACCCAGTACTTC. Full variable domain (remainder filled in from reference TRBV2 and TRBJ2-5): EPEVTQTPSHQVTQMGQEVILRCVPISNHLYFYWYRQILGQKVEFLVSFYNNEISEKSEIFDDQFSVERPDGSNFTLKIRSTKLEDSAMYFCASSEALRRQETQYFGPGTRLLVL.

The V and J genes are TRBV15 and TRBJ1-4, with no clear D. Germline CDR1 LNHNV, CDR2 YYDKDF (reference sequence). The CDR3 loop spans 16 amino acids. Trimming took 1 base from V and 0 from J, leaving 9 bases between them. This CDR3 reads CATSRVLRTTNEKLFF. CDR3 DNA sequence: TGTGCCACCAGCAGAGTGTTAAGAACAACTAATGAAAAACTGTTTTTT. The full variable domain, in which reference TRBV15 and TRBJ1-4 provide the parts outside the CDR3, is DAMVIQNPRYQVTQFGKPVTLSCSQTLNHNVMYWYQQKSSQAPKLLFHYYDKDFNNEADTPDNFQSRRPNTSFCFLDIRSPGLGDTAMYLCATSRVLRTTNEKLFFGSGTQLSVL.

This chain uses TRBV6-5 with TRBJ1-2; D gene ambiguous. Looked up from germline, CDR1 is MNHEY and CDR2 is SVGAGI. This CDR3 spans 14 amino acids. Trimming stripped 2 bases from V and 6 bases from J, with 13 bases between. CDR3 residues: CASSYKSGEDGYTF. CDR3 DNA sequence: TGTGCCAGCAGTTACAAGTCCGGGGAGGATGGCTACACCTTC.

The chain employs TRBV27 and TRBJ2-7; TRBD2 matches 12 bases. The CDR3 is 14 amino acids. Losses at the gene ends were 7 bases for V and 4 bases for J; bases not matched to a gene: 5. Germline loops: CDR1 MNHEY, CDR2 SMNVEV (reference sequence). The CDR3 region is CASKGLAGRYEQYF. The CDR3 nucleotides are TGTGCCAGCAAAGGACTAGCGGGGAGGTACGAGCAGTACTTC.

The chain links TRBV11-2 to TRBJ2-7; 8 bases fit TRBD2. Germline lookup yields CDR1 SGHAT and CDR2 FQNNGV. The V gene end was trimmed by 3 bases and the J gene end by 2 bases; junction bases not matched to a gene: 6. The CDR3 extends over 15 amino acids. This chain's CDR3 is CASSFFGGAPYEQYF. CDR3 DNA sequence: TGTGCCAGCAGCTTTTTCGGGGGGGCCCCCTACGAGCAGTACTTC.

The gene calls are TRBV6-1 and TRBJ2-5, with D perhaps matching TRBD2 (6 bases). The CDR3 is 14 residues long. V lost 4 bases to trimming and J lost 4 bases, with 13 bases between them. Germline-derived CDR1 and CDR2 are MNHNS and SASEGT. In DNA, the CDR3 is TGTGCCAGCAGTGGGAGGGGCTGGGGAGAGACCCAGTACTTC. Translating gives CASSGRGWGETQYF.